A selection of T cell receptor beta chains follows, all from one sample in a study of T cells in Graves' hyperthyroidism and ophthalmopathy. TCRdb reanalysed the multiplex PCR reads using MiXCR and keeps one entry per CDR3 protein. Among around 350,000 distinct CDR3 sequences listed, about 15% were seen once. The sample comprised blood. The receptors were sampled from a woman aged 18-29 years with Graves' hyperthyroidism that later progressed to Graves' ophthalmopathy. CDR3s include the opening cysteine and the closing phenylalanine or tryptophan. Each record gives: D gene, J gene, V gene, clone size, CDR3 protein, CDR3 DNA. A D gene is named only where the DNA matches it firmly. Some rows mark clone size as missing; the rest say once, few, many or name a class of expanded clone.

>-|TRBJ2-1|TRBV7-9|many
CASSLSEQFF
TGTGCCAGCAGCTTAAGTGAGCAGTTCTTC
>TRBD1|TRBJ1-5|TRBV28|many
CEGANKHNQPQHF
TGTGAGGGGGCCAACAAGCACAATCAGCCCCAGCATTTT
>-|TRBJ1-6|TRBV6-1|-
CASSEATSSGLNSPLHF
TGTGCCAGCAGTGAAGCGACCTCCTCAGGCCTAAATTCACCCCTCCACTTT
>-|TRBJ1-5|TRBV11-3|once
CASSFSGVHQPQHF
TGTGCCAGCAGCTTTTCGGGGGTTCATCAGCCCCAGCATTTT
>-|TRBJ2-2|TRBV12-3/TRBV12-4|-
CASRRSTGPLYEQYFGPGTGELFF
-
>-|TRBJ2-7|TRBV20-1|many
CSASGNTDLYEQYF
TGCAGTGCTAGCGGGAATACAGACCTCTACGAGCAGTACTTC
>-|TRBJ2-7|TRBV7-8|many
CASSLAGGRDEQYF
TGTGCCAGCAGCTTAGCTGGAGGGCGGGACGAGCAGTACTTC
>TRBD1|TRBJ2-7|TRBV7-9|many
CASSLGIPGTGVEQYF
TGTGCCAGCAGCTTAGGAATACCCGGGACAGGGGTGGAGCAGTACTTC
>-|TRBJ1-1|TRBV7-9|many
CASSLYMPGWNQQAFF
TGTGCCAGCAGCTTATATATGCCAGGGTGGAATCAACAAGCTTTCTTT
>TRBD1|TRBJ2-5|TRBV30|few
CAWSPGQGARETQYF
TGTGCCTGGAGTCCGGGACAGGGGGCGAGGGAGACCCAGTACTTC
>TRBD2|TRBJ2-3|TRBV29-1|many
CSVEGGLAGGHTDTQYF
TGCAGCGTTGAAGGTGGACTAGCGGGAGGTCATACAGATACGCAGTATTTT
>-|TRBJ2-7|TRBV10-3|-
CAISEAQAGTLSYEQYF
TGTGCCATCAGTGAGGCACAGGCGGGGACCCTCTCCTACGAGCAGTACTTC
>TRBD1|TRBJ1-2|TRBV4-3|many
CASSPRDRGDYGYTF
TGCGCCAGCAGCCCCCGGGACAGGGGCGACTATGGCTACACCTTC
>TRBD2|TRBJ2-4|TRBV4-1|-
CASSPLARERAKNIQYF
TGCGCCAGCAGCCCGCTGGCGCGGGAGAGGGCCAAAAACATTCAGTACTTC
>-|TRBJ2-5|TRBV6-1|many
CASSFRSGPQETQYF
TGTGCCAGCAGTTTCCGCTCGGGCCCCCAAGAGACCCAGTACTTC
>-|TRBJ2-2|TRBV3-2|-
CASSQDLPSANTGELFF
TGTGCCAGCAGCCAAGATCTCCCTAGCGCGAACACCGGGGAGCTGTTTTTT
>TRBD1|TRBJ1-2|TRBV20-1|many
CSARGTGPNYGYTF
TGCAGTGCTAGGGGGACAGGGCCCAACTATGGCTACACCTTC
>-|TRBJ2-5|TRBV4-2|many
CASSQDTGVGETQYF
TGTGCCAGCAGCCAAGACACGGGGGTTGGGGAGACCCAGTACTTC
>TRBD2|TRBJ2-5|TRBV6-2/TRBV6-3|-
CACGGSPQETQYF
TGTGCCTGCGGCGGGAGCCCCCAAGAGACCCAGTACTTC
>-|TRBJ1-1|TRBV27|-
CASSFANEAFF
TGTGCCAGCAGTTTCGCGAATGAAGCTTTCTTT
>-|TRBJ1-3|TRBV2|many
CASSADTGNTIYF
TGTGCCAGCAGTGCCGATACCGGAAACACCATATATTTT
>-|TRBJ2-2|TRBV12-3/TRBV12-4|-
CASSSSPGPLYTGELFF
TGTGCCAGCAGTTCAAGCCCCGGGCCTCTATACACCGGGGAGCTGTTTTTT
>-|TRBJ2-2|TRBV12-3/TRBV12-4|many
CASSFDGSGELFF
TGTGCCAGCAGTTTTGATGGGTCCGGGGAGCTGTTTTTT
>TRBD2|TRBJ2-3|TRBV2|many
CASSGREKVGTDTQYF
TGTGCCAGCAGTGGGCGGGAGAAGGTGGGGACAGATACGCAGTATTTT
>-|TRBJ1-1|TRBV28|-
CATRTENTEAFF
TGTGCCACCAGGACAGAGAACACTGAAGCTTTCTTT
>-|TRBJ2-3|TRBV7-9|-
CASSLGTADTQYF
TGTGCCAGCAGCTTAGGGACAGCAGATACGCAGTATTTT
>TRBD2|TRBJ2-1|TRBV11-2|many
CASSLELAVSSYNEQFF
TGTGCCAGCAGCTTAGAGCTAGCGGTTAGCTCCTACAATGAGCAGTTCTTC
>TRBD2|TRBJ2-5|TRBV2|once
CASTGGGQLDQETQYF
TGTGCCAGCACAGGCGGGGGGCAATTGGACCAAGAGACCCAGTACTTC
>TRBD2|TRBJ2-1|TRBV2|many
CASSEQLAVNSEQFF
TGTGCCAGCAGTGAACAACTAGCGGTAAATAGTGAGCAGTTCTTC
>TRBD1|TRBJ1-1|TRBV18|many
CASSNRGLNTEAFF
TGTGCCAGCTCAAACAGGGGGCTGAACACTGAAGCTTTCTTT
>-|TRBJ1-1|TRBV12-3/TRBV12-4|many
CASSLKGTEAFF
TGTGCCAGCAGCCTAAAGGGGACTGAAGCTTTCTTT